This T cell receptor (beta chain) is drawn from a study of CD8+CD57+ T cells in acquired aplastic anemia. Study-wide context: Healthy donors had, on average, around 9.9 million reads for their CD4+ cells. Study results and caveats: Researchers reported that CD8+ Simpson's diversity was not significantly different in patients versus controls.

As for this clonotype: What it binds is unknown. Given a much more abundant clone one base away, this may be a read error. Likely a read error: the CDR3 ends without its conserved phenylalanine or tryptophan.

V gave up 3 bases and J gave up 4 bases; unmatched junction bases: 6. The CDR3 has 15 amino acids. Germline-derived CDR1 and CDR2 are DFQATT and SNEGSKA (reference sequence). Genomic DNA constituted the template upon which TCR beta VDJ and CDR3 profiling was performed. TCRdb itself ran the reads through MiXCR, one entry per CDR3 protein. The sample carries about 140,000 distinct CDR3 sequences, roughly two fifths recorded once. Sample: sorted CD4+, CD8+, or CD8+CD57+ T cells (not recorded which) from PBMCs. The chain links TRBV20-1 to TRBJ2-3, with 11 bases fitting TRBD1. The sequence was collected from a human donor in good health, serving as a control. CDR3 residues: CSARGDRGSADTQYS. The CDR3 coding sequence is TGCAGTGCTAGGGGGGACAGGGGGTCTGCAGATACGCAGTATTCT.